This is a list of T cell receptor beta chains from one sample in a study of blood T cell repertoires in COVID-19. The method was immunoSEQ multiplex PCR; TCRdb's version includes in-frame clones alone and lacks a portion of them. This repertoire shows 150,000 to 200,000 clones, 85% to 90% found once; its top ten account for 2% to 3%. Sequences were obtained from peripheral blood. These receptors were taken from an elderly woman with COVID-19, enrolled during active disease. The CDR3 runs from the conserved cysteine through the conserved F or W. A D gene is named only where the DNA matches it firmly. A clone size is listed for some rows: how often the clone was seen (once, few, many), or a class if it is expanded.

v_call	j_call	d_call	clone_size	cdr3_aa	cdr3_nt
TRBV19	TRBJ2-7	TRBD2	.	CASKRGTNSYEQYF	TGTGCCTCAAAACGGGGGACTAACTCCTACGAGCAGTACTTC
TRBV5-1	TRBJ1-1	TRBD1	.	CASSYTGGSAEAFF	TGCGCCAGCAGCTACACAGGGGGCAGCGCTGAAGCTTTCTTT
TRBV2	TRBJ2-6	TRBD1	.	CASSRTGGAEGANVLTF	TGTGCCAGCAGCAGGACAGGGGGCGCGGAAGGGGCCAACGTCCTGACTTTC
TRBV28	TRBJ2-3	TRBD2	.	CASSPPPSGRVSDTQYF	TGTGCCAGCAGTCCACCCCCGAGCGGGAGGGTCTCAGATACGCAGTATTTT
TRBV5-1	TRBJ1-4	TRBD1	.	CASSLGQGNEKLFF	TGCGCCAGCAGCTTAGGACAGGGGAACGAAAAACTGTTTTTT
TRBV28	TRBJ1-2	TRBD1	.	CASRSNRGPGGYTF	TGTGCCAGCAGATCAAACAGGGGGCCTGGTGGCTACACCTTC
TRBV6-5	TRBJ1-1	.	.	CAALTVGTEAFF	TGTGCCGCCCTGACGGTCGGGACTGAAGCTTTCTTT
TRBV6-5	TRBJ1-6	.	.	CASSSEGRSYNSPLHF	TGTGCCAGCAGTTCCGAGGGCAGGTCCTATAATTCACCCCTCCACTTT
TRBV16	TRBJ1-2	.	.	CASSQTQVGYGYTF	TGTGCCAGCAGCCAAACCCAGGTGGGCTATGGCTACACCTTC
TRBV28	TRBJ1-2	TRBD1	few	CASSLVQGLGYTF	TGTGCCAGCAGTTTGGTACAGGGGCTAGGCTACACCTTC
TRBV3-1/TRBV3-2	TRBJ1-5	.	.	CASSQDLGGFQPQHF	TGTGCCAGCAGCCAAGATTTGGGAGGATTCCAGCCCCAGCATTTT
TRBV6-2/TRBV6-3	TRBJ2-1	TRBD2	.	CASSYSSGGYNEQFF	TGTGCCAGCAGTTACTCTAGCGGGGGTTACAATGAGCAGTTCTTC
TRBV5-6	TRBJ2-1	TRBD2	.	CASSWGLAGDDEQFF	TGTGCCAGCAGCTGGGGACTAGCGGGAGATGATGAGCAGTTCTTC
TRBV7-3	TRBJ2-2	.	.	CASSLTPGYTGELFF	TGTGCCAGCAGCTTAACGCCAGGGTACACCGGGGAGCTGTTTTTT
TRBV7-9	TRBJ2-1	TRBD2	.	CASSHGTSGHNEQFF	TGTGCCAGCAGCCACGGGACTAGCGGACACAATGAGCAGTTCTTC
TRBV9	TRBJ2-3	TRBD2	.	CASSVASGDLTDTQYF	TGTGCCAGCAGCGTAGCGAGCGGGGATCTCACAGATACGCAGTATTTT
TRBV5-1	TRBJ2-5	.	.	CASSLDTGSQETQYF	TGCGCCAGCAGCTTGGATACAGGTAGCCAAGAGACCCAGTACTTC
TRBV3-1/TRBV3-2	TRBJ2-1	TRBD1	.	CASSLRDRGSNEQFF	TGTGCCAGCAGCCTCCGGGACAGGGGCTCCAATGAGCAGTTCTTC